This TCR beta chain was identified during a study of blood T cell repertoires in COVID-19. For the study at large: Acute and convalescent COVID-19 samples came from the United States, Italy and Spain. Sources were T cells, B-cell-depleted T cells, or PBMCs; the material itself was cDNA or gDNA.

This clone occurred once. Per the original methods: Reference gene primers were amplified, and this amplification served to estimate nucleated cell counts. Using immunoSEQ multiplex PCR, the repertoire was profiled, and TCRdb retains in-frame clones only, with some absent. Clone size and the V and J calls come from that table; the DNA yielded D and trimming. The sample holds a few hundred thousand clones, about four fifths seen once. The TCR was taken from a man aged 25-45 years who had recovered from COVID-19. Sequences were obtained from peripheral blood.

CDR3 region: CASSPTAPTGLGVTGELFF. For the CDR3, the DNA is TGTGCCAGCAGCCCCACGGCGCCGACAGGGCTCGGGGTCACCGGGGAGCTGTTTTTT. The chain recombines TRBV5-5 with TRBJ2-2; TRBD1 agrees at 7 bases. Germline V lookup: CDR1 SGHKS, CDR2 YYEKEE (reference sequence). CDR3 length: 19 residues. The J segment lost 4 bases and the V segment lost 4 bases, leaving 19 bases of the junction unmatched.